This T cell receptor (beta chain) derives from a study of blood T cell repertoires in COVID-19. CDR3 length: 12 residues. The J segment lost 8 bases and the V segment lost 6 bases, leaving 3 bases of the junction unmatched. CDR1 and CDR2 (germline): SGHNT, YENEEA. The count of this clone is one. Original handling: Estimation of nucleated cell counts was performed using reference gene primer amplification. The assay was immunoSEQ multiplex PCR, and TCRdb's table has in-frame clones only and misses some. The DNA was the basis for D and trimming; V, J and clone size are from that table. The sample consists of hundreds of thousands of clones, 70% to 90% of them appearing once.

The rearrangement joins TRBV11-3 to TRBJ1-4, with 7 bases matching TRBD1. The TCR comes from a woman aged 40 to 50 with acute COVID-19. The sample consisted of PBMCs or T cells enriched from blood (not recorded which). The CDR3, as DNA: TGTGCCAGCAGTTCGGACAGGGAAAAACTGTTTTTT. Protein sequence: CASSSDREKLFF.